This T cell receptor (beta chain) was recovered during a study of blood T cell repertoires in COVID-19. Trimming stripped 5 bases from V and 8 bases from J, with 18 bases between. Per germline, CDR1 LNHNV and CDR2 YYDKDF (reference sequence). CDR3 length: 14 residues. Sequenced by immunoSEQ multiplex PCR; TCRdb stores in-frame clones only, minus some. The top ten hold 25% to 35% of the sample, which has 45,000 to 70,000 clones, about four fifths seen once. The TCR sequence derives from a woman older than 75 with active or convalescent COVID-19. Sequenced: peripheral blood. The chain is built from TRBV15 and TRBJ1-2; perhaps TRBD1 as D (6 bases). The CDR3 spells CATSDLGGAPGYTF. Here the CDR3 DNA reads TGTGCCACCAGCGACCTGGGGGGGGCGCCCGGCTACACCTTC.